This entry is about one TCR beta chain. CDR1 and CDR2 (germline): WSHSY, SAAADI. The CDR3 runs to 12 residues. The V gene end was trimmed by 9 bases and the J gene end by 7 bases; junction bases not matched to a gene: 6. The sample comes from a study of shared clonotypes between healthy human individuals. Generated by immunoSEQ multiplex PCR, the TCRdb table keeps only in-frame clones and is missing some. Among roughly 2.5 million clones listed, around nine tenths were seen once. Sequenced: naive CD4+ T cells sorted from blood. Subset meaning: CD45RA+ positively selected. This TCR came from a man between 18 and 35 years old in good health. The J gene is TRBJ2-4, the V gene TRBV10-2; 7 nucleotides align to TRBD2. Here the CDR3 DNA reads TGCGCCAGTCAGGTCGGGGGGAACATTCAGTACTTC. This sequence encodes CASQVGGNIQYF.